The 9 T cell receptor beta chains given below trace back to one sample, sequenced in a study of shared clonotypes between healthy human individuals. Data came from immunoSEQ multiplex PCR; TCRdb stores just in-frame clones and leaves some out. Here the sample spans 2 million to 2.5 million clones, roughly 92% being singletons. Sequenced input: naive CD4+ T cells from PBMCs. Subset defined: CD45RA+ positively selected. The receptor set was obtained from a man between 18 and 29 years old in good health. Some clones in this sample may be carry-over from other donors' samples.

This clone was counted a single time. Here the CDR3 reads CASSQGLYTEAFF. CDR3 nucleotides: TGTGCCAGCAGTCAGGGGCTTTACACTGAAGCTTTCTTT. The chain couples TRBV7-3 to TRBJ1-1, with D maybe TRBD1 (6 bases). Germline V gene lookup returns CDR1 SGHTA and CDR2 FQGTGA. This CDR3 region has 13 residues. The V and J ends lost 6 bases and 3 bases respectively, with 11 bases between them. Drawing the rest from reference TRBV7-3 and TRBJ1-1, the complete variable domain is GAGVSQTPSNKVTEKGKYVELRCDPISGHTALYWYRQSLGQGPEFLIYFQGTGAADDSGLPNDRFFAVRPEGSVSTLKIQRTERGDSAVYLCASSQGLYTEAFFGQGTRLTVV.

The chain links TRBV7-9 to TRBJ1-2; unclear D gene. There are 14 residues in the CDR3. Germline V gives CDR1 SEHNR, CDR2 FQNEAQ (reference sequence). Between the trimmed V and J ends, which lost 2 bases and 8 bases, there was a span of 15 bases. The CDR3 DNA follows: TGTGCCAGCAGCTTAACCGCCCAATCCCAAGGCTACACCTTC. Residues: CASSLTAQSQGYTF.

The J gene is TRBJ2-1, the V gene TRBV6-5; D not certain. The CDR3 length is 15 residues. V was pared by 5 bases and J by 8 bases, with 19 bases between. Germline lookup yields CDR1 MNHEY and CDR2 SVGAGI. The CDR3 loop reads CASSRPARPKDEQFF. The CDR3 DNA is TGTGCCAGCAGTCGCCCGGCCCGACCTAAAGATGAGCAGTTCTTC.

J is TRBJ2-5 and V is TRBV7-2, with 13 nucleotides matching TRBD2. J gave up 5 bases and V 8 bases, and 14 bases lay outside the gene matches. Germline values: CDR1 SGHTA, CDR2 FQGNSA. The CDR3 has 17 residues. Written as DNA, the CDR3 is TGTGCCAGCGTCGATGGCGGGACTAGCGGGAATCTGGAGACCCAGTACTTC. Amino acid sequence: CASVDGGTSGNLETQYF.

The chain couples TRBV18 to TRBJ1-1, with 7 bases that match TRBD1. CDR1 KGHSH and CDR2 LQKENI come from the germline V gene. The trim removed 4 bases at V and 4 bases at J, leaving 9 bases unmatched. This CDR3 spans 15 amino acids. In DNA form, the CDR3 reads TGTGCCAGCTCACTCACTACAGGGGCGGTCACTGAAGCTTTCTTT. Its translation is CASSLTTGAVTEAFF.

The chain carries TRBV28 and TRBJ2-1; D is uncertain. CDR3 length equals 16 residues. Germline CDR1 reads MDHEN; CDR2 reads SYDVKM. Trimming left V 7 bases short and J 0 bases short, with 16 bases between. For the CDR3, the DNA is TGTGCCAGCACCCTCAGTAGCACCCTCTCCTACAATGAGCAGTTCTTC. Amino acids: CASTLSSTLSYNEQFF.

In the case of this clone: The same CDR3 is also encoded by other DNA sequences in this sample. The CDR3 loop is CASSLSAGSYEQYF. DNA for the CDR3: TGTGCCAGCAGTTTATCGGCCGGCTCTTACGAGCAGTACTTC. The chain is built from TRBV27 and TRBJ2-7; unclear D gene. V lost 0 bases, J lost 4 bases, and 10 bases lay in between. Per the germline V gene, CDR1 is MNHEY and CDR2 is SMNVEV (reference sequence). The CDR3 totals 14 residues.

This rearrangement joins TRBV28 to TRBJ1-5; no firm D call. Germline CDR1 and CDR2: MDHEN and SYDVKM. V was cut by 3 bases and J by 1 base, with 10 bases left in between. CDR3 length: 15 residues. The CDR3 reads CASSFPATSNQPQHF. The CDR3 region has the DNA TGTGCCAGCAGTTTCCCGGCAACGAGCAATCAGCCCCAGCATTTT.

The CDR3 here is CASSQDSSSTDTQYF. CDR3 coding DNA: TGCGCCAGCAGCCAAGACTCGAGCTCCACAGATACGCAGTATTTT. The chain uses TRBV4-3 and TRBJ2-3; D gene uncertain. Germline V gives CDR1 LGHNA, CDR2 YSLEER. The CDR3 loop spans 15 amino acids. Trimming removed 0 bases from V and 2 bases from J, with 9 bases in between.